Below, one T cell receptor beta chain is given with its context. A deep-level run was used for the assay. Produced via immunoSEQ multiplex PCR; TCRdb's table is partial and in-frame only. This table has around 2.5 million clones, roughly 93% appearing once. Germline V gene data show CDR1 as SGHDN and CDR2 as FVKESK. The CDR3 runs 15 residues. V lost 1 base, J lost 2 bases, and 10 bases lay in between. Researchers partitioned CD4+ cells into CD45RA+ naive and CD45RA-negative memory subsets. These data are taken from a study of shared clonotypes between healthy human individuals. The rearrangement links TRBV14 to TRBJ2-3; tentatively, D is TRBD2 (6 bases). This clonotype was obtained from a man younger than 35 in good health. Some clones in this sample may be carry-over from other donors' samples. Sequencing input: naive CD4+ T cells from PBMCs. Subset meaning: CD45RA+ positively selected. CDR3 sequence: CASSQGTTHTDTQYF. The CDR3 bases are TGTGCCAGCAGCCAAGGGACTACCCACACAGATACGCAGTATTTT.